These 17 T cell receptor beta chains were all obtained from the same sample, sequenced in a study of blood T cell repertoires in COVID-19. The table came from immunoSEQ multiplex PCR; TCRdb's copy has only in-frame clones and leaves some out. The sample records roughly 38,000 clones, about 75% being singletons. Sequencing was done on a sample of peripheral blood. Receptor source: a man aged 65 to 85 with active or convalescent COVID-19.

CDR3 protein: CASSLASKTEAFF. In DNA, the CDR3 is TGCGCCAGCAGCTTGGCTAGTAAAACTGAAGCTTTCTTT. This chain joins TRBV5-1 and TRBJ1-1; D is unclear. Trimming took 0 bases from V and 5 from J, leaving 8 bases between them. Germline V gives CDR1 SGHRS, CDR2 YFSETQ. The CDR3 sequence is 13 residues long.

This chain links TRBV2 with TRBJ1-2, with D maybe TRBD1 (6 bases). The CDR3 spans 12 residues. V gave up 9 bases and J gave up 6 bases, with 14 bases separating them. Germline values: CDR1 SNHLY, CDR2 FYNNEI. The DNA of the CDR3 is TGTGCCAGACAACAGGGAATTCATGGCTACACCTTC. It codes for CARQQGIHGYTF. The whole variable domain, remainder taken from reference TRBV2 and TRBJ1-2, is EPEVTQTPSHQVTQMGQEVILRCVPISNHLYFYWYRQILGQKVEFLVSFYNNEISEKSEIFDDQFSVERPDGSNFTLKIRSTKLEDSAMYFCARQQGIHGYTFGSGTRLTVV.

This clone has a single count. The chain couples TRBV4-2 to TRBJ2-7; no firm D call. With 0 bases removed from V and 4 bases from J, the gap between germline ends came to 7 bases. Germline CDR1 reads LGHNA; CDR2 reads YNFKEQ. The CDR3 spans 13 residues. The CDR3 loop reads CASSQDLGYEQYF. The CDR3 region has the DNA TGTGCCAGCAGCCAAGACCTCGGTTACGAGCAGTACTTC.

The genes are TRBV5-5 and TRBJ2-7, with D unclear. Deletions cut 3 bases from V and 7 bases from J, with 17 bases between. CDR1 SGHKS and CDR2 YYEKEE come from the germline V gene (reference sequence). This CDR3 is built from 14 residues. The chain's CDR3 is CASSSKTTVREQYF. The CDR3 nucleotides are TGTGCCAGCAGCTCCAAAACCACCGTACGGGAGCAGTACTTC.

V and J are TRBV6-5 and TRBJ2-2, with a weak D call TRBD1 (8 bases). CDR1 and CDR2 from the germline V gene are MNHEY and SVGAGI. The CDR3 length is 15 residues. Deletions cut 7 bases from V and 6 bases from J, with 18 bases between. The DNA for the CDR3 is TGTGCCAGCAAATTGACAGGGGAGGGACCCGGGGAGCTGTTTTTT. Translated: CASKLTGEGPGELFF.

This clone has a handful of counts. The chain employs TRBV27 and TRBJ2-2; 15 nucleotides line up with TRBD2. With 5 bases clipped from V and 5 bases from J, the junction kept 12 bases outside the gene matches. The CDR3 runs to 19 residues. The germline CDR1 and CDR2 sequences are MNHEY and SMNVEV (reference sequence). The DNA for the CDR3 is TGTGCCAGCAGTCCCTGGACTAGCGGGGGGGCCGAGGGGACCGGGGAGCTGTTTTTT. This sequence encodes CASSPWTSGGAEGTGELFF.

The sample holds a few counts of this clone. The CDR3 DNA sequence: TGTGCCAGCAGTCGTCTCCTTCTTCAGCCCCAGCATTTT. Translated, it gives CASSRLLLQPQHF. The chain combines TRBV28 with TRBJ1-5; no definite D call. The CDR3 totals 13 residues. The germline V and J ends were trimmed by 5 bases and 6 bases, with 11 bases remaining between them. Germline loops: CDR1 MDHEN, CDR2 SYDVKM.

The gene calls are TRBV7-3 and TRBJ1-3; the D is unclear. Germline CDR1 and CDR2: SGHTA and FQGTGA. V lost 3 bases, J lost 1 base, and 7 bases lay in between. CDR3 length equals 14 residues. CDR3: CASSLAESGNTIYF. CDR3 nucleotide sequence: TGTGCCAGCAGCTTGGCGGAGTCTGGAAACACCATATATTTT.

The gene calls are TRBV5-1 and TRBJ1-4, with 7 bases matching TRBD1. The CDR3 extends over 16 amino acids. The trim removed 2 bases at V and 1 base at J, leaving 5 bases unmatched. Germline CDR1 reads SGHRS; CDR2 reads YFSETQ. The CDR3 sequence: CASSLTGEETNEKLFF. The CDR3 region has the DNA TGCGCCAGCAGCTTAACAGGGGAGGAAACTAATGAAAAACTGTTTTTT.

The rearrangement uses TRBV5-4 and TRBJ1-2; possibly TRBD1 for D (6 bases). CDR1 SGHNT and CDR2 YYREEE come from the germline V gene (reference sequence). The CDR3 has 14 residues. Trimming removed 2 bases at V and 7 bases at J, with 15 bases between. CDR3 sequence (DNA): TGTGCCAGCAGCTTCCAGGGGTTGGGGTCTGGCTACACCTTC. It codes for CASSFQGLGSGYTF.

The V gene is TRBV3-1 (or the pseudogene TRBV3-2), the J gene TRBJ2-7; D might be TRBD2 (6 bases). Germline V gene lookup returns CDR1 LGHDT and CDR2 YNNKEL (reference sequence). Trimming left V 3 bases short and J 2 bases short, with 17 bases between. CDR3 length: 16 residues. The CDR3 reads CASSQGPPGLPYEQYF. As DNA, the CDR3 is TGTGCCAGCAGCCAGGGGCCCCCGGGACTTCCCTACGAGCAGTACTTC.

V gene TRBV28 combines with J gene TRBJ1-5; a weak D match, TRBD1 (5 bases). Germline V gene sequence: CDR1 MDHEN, CDR2 SYDVKM. CDR3 length: 15 residues. V gave up 6 bases and J gave up 1 base, with 13 bases separating them. CDR3: CASRQGLGSNQPQHF. The CDR3 coding sequence is TGTGCCAGCAGGCAGGGCTTGGGGAGCAATCAGCCCCAGCATTTT.

The chain combines TRBV28 with TRBJ1-3; 7 nucleotides agree with TRBD1. The CDR3 is made up of 13 amino acids. Per the germline V gene, CDR1 is MDHEN and CDR2 is SYDVKM. CDR3 sequence reads: CATQGQPKDTIYF. The CDR3 nucleotides read TGTGCTACCCAGGGACAGCCGAAGGACACCATATATTTT.

V and J are TRBV5-4 and TRBJ2-3; TRBD1 is a possible D gene (6 bases). This CDR3 spans 16 amino acids. The germline V gene encodes CDR1 SGHNT and CDR2 YYREEE (reference sequence). Trimming pared 2 bases from V and 3 bases from J, leaving 16 bases between. CDR3 DNA sequence: TGTGCCAGCAGCTTATTCAGGGGCGAAAGAACAGATACGCAGTATTTT. It yields the protein CASSLFRGERTDTQYF.

The chain uses TRBV6-5 and TRBJ2-5, with 7 bases fitting TRBD1. CDR3 length: 15 residues. After removal of 4 bases from V and 7 bases from J, the junction contained 12 bases not matched to a gene. The germline gives CDR1 MNHEY, CDR2 SVGAGI. CDR3 protein: CASSLDAQGYGTQYF. CDR3 nucleotides: TGTGCCAGCAGTTTGGATGCACAGGGGTATGGGACCCAGTACTTC.

The chain has TRBV19 and TRBJ1-5, with 9 nucleotides matching TRBD1. CDR1 is LNHDA and CDR2 is SQIVND in the germline V gene (reference sequence). V shed 9 bases, J shed 7 bases, and the junction held 7 bases outside the gene matches. There are 13 residues in the CDR3. As DNA, the CDR3 is TGTGCCAGCGGACAGGGGAATGGCCAGCCCCAGCATTTT. It encodes CASGQGNGQPQHF.

This clone was found a few times. V usage is TRBV28 and J usage is TRBJ2-7; 9 bases map to TRBD1. The germline V gene has CDR1 MDHEN and CDR2 SYDVKM. With 10 bases clipped from V and 6 bases from J, the junction kept 4 bases outside the gene matches. The CDR3 runs to 11 residues. CDR3 in DNA: TGTGCCACCACAGGGGGCTTCGAGCAGTACTTC. Translated: CATTGGFEQYF.